The next 8 T cell receptor beta chains were all read from a single sample in a study of OX40 agonist ivuxolimab in advanced cancers. Measured with immunoSEQ multiplex PCR; TCRdb has only the in-frame clones, and not every one. The sample has 45,000 to 60,000 clones, over 85% seen once. Source: CD4+ or CD8+ T cells sorted from blood, taken in a trial of the OX40 agonist ivuxolimab. The receptors stem from an adult with an advanced solid tumor such as melanoma, head and neck, liver or kidney cancer.

The CDR3 coding sequence is TGTGCCAGTAGTATAGTACGAGGGGGCCGGGGCACTGAAGCTTTCTTT. Encoded protein: CASSIVRGGRGTEAFF. The V call is TRBV19, the J call TRBJ1-1, with TRBD1 matching over 7 bases. CDR1 and CDR2 from the germline V gene are LNHDA and SQIVND (reference sequence). The CDR3 sequence is 16 residues long. The V gene end was trimmed by 1 base and the J gene end by 4 bases; junction bases not matched to a gene: 9.

This chain uses TRBV27 with TRBJ1-3; D remains ambiguous. The CDR3 loop spans 18 amino acids. The V gene lost 10 bases and the J gene lost 0 bases, with 25 bases spanning the gap. Germline V CDR1 and CDR2: MNHEY, SMNVEV (reference sequence). The CDR3 spells CATMPLGGQSISGNTIYF. Written as DNA, the CDR3 is TGTGCCACCATGCCCCTGGGCGGCCAGTCGATCTCTGGAAACACCATATATTTT.

This clone was seen a single time. The CDR3 loop reads CASSKSSWRGYSNQPQHF. CDR3 coding DNA: TGTGCCAGCAGCAAGAGTTCTTGGCGGGGGTACAGCAATCAGCCCCAGCATTTT. The J gene is TRBJ1-5, the V gene TRBV21-1. TRBV21-1 constitutes a pseudogene. This CDR3 is 18 amino acids long.

This rearrangement joins TRBV9 to TRBJ2-7, with a tentative D call TRBD2 (7 bases). Germline loops: CDR1 SGDLS, CDR2 YYNGEE. CDR3 size: 18 residues. V dropped 1 base and J dropped 2 bases, with 22 bases sitting between them. The chain's CDR3 is CASSVSRGPEAGAYEQYF. In DNA, the CDR3 is TGTGCCAGCAGCGTATCTCGGGGGCCTGAGGCGGGGGCCTACGAGCAGTACTTC.

V usage is TRBV4-3 and J usage is TRBJ2-3, with D possibly TRBD2 on 5 matching bases. Trimming removed 0 bases at V and 3 bases at J, with 13 bases between. Germline V gene data show CDR1 as LGHNA and CDR2 as YSLEER. The CDR3 extends over 16 amino acids. The CDR3: CASSQDPWESTDTQYF. In DNA form, the CDR3 reads TGCGCCAGCAGCCAAGACCCGTGGGAGTCGACAGATACGCAGTATTTT.

The rearrangement links TRBV2 to TRBJ1-1; 7 bases line up with TRBD1. The CDR3 spans 13 residues. The germline CDR1 and CDR2 sequences are SNHLY and FYNNEI. Germline trimming cut 6 bases from V and 7 bases from J; bases unmatched to any gene: 8. The CDR3 coding sequence is TGTGCCAGCAGCCTCTCGACAGGGAATGAAGCTTTCTTT. Amino acids: CASSLSTGNEAFF.

The V call is TRBV7-6, the J call TRBJ2-1; no clear D. CDR3 length equals 15 residues. Germline V CDR1 and CDR2: SGHVS, FNYEAQ. Between the trimmed V and J ends, which lost 5 bases and 5 bases, there was a span of 16 bases. The CDR3 DNA reads as TGTGCCAGCAGCCTCCAGACTCGGCGAGACAATGAGCAGTTCTTC. Its translation is CASSLQTRRDNEQFF.

A single count supports this clone. This chain uses TRBV9 with TRBJ2-1; possibly TRBD2 for D (5 bases). The CDR3 has 15 amino acids. CDR1 is SGDLS, CDR2 YYNGEE, per germline. V lost 0 bases to trimming and J lost 6 bases, with 13 bases between them. This CDR3 is CASSVGERVINEQFF. For the CDR3, the DNA is TGTGCCAGCAGCGTAGGGGAGAGGGTTATCAATGAGCAGTTCTTC.